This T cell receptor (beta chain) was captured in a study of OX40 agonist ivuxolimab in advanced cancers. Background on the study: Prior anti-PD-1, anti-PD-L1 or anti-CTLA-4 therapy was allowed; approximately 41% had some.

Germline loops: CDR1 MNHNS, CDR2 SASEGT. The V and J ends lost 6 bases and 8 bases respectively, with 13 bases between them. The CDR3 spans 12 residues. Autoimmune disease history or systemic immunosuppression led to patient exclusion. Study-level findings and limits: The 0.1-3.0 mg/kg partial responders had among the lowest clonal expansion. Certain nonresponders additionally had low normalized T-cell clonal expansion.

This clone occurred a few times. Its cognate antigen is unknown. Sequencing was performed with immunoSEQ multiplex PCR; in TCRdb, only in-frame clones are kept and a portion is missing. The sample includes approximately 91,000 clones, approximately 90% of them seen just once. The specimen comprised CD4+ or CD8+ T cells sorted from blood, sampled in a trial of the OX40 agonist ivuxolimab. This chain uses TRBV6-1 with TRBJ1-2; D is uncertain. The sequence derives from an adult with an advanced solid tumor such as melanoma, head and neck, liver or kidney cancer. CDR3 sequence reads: CASRSDGAGYTF. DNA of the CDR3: TGTGCCAGCAGGTCGGACGGAGCCGGCTACACCTTC.